Following are 29 T cell receptor beta chains from one sample sequenced in a study of T cells in Graves' hyperthyroidism and ophthalmopathy (dated 2019 in TCRdb). The library was obtained by multiplex PCR. Reads for this sample came from an Illumina HiSeq 2000. The TCR beta CDR3 regions were amplified from RNA transcripts. A first-round RT-PCR of the TCR CDR3 used the HTBI primer set with the Qiagen OneStep RT-PCR kit. TCRdb redid the processing of the public reads, applying fastp at Q25 and MiXCR, and retained in-frame beta chains. Each entry is one CDR3 protein sequence, shown with its most common DNA and genes. The sample table contains over 700,000 distinct CDR3 sequences; only one count was recorded for roughly 37% of them. The ten most abundant clones make up about 9% of the sample. Sequencing input: blood. The source of these receptors is a man aged 18-30 years with Graves' hyperthyroidism.

In its sample, this clonotype was seen many times. The chain joins TRBV2 to TRBJ2-7; D is unclear. The CDR3 runs to 13 residues. Germline V gives CDR1 SNHLY, CDR2 FYNNEI. Trimming removed 1 base at V and 0 bases at J, with 4 bases between. Here the CDR3 DNA reads TGTGCCAGCAGTGAAGGTACCTCCTACGAGCAGTACTTC. It yields the protein CASSEGTSYEQYF.

The rearrangement links TRBV7-9 to TRBJ2-7; D unclear. This CDR3 is 15 amino acids long. The germline V and J ends were trimmed by 0 bases and 0 bases, with 9 bases remaining between them. The germline gives CDR1 SEHNR, CDR2 FQNEAQ (reference sequence). The CDR3 DNA is TGTGCCAGCAGCTTAGCGCAAGGCCCCTCCTACGAGCAGTACTTC. Encoded protein: CASSLAQGPSYEQYF.

This chain joins TRBV10-3 and TRBJ2-7; a weak D match, TRBD2 (6 bases). Per germline, CDR1 ENHRY and CDR2 SYGVKD. The V and J ends lost 6 bases and 2 bases respectively, with 11 bases between them. The CDR3 runs to 13 residues. CDR3 bases: TGTGCCATCAGAGGGGCGGGACCCTACGAGCAGTACTTC. It specifies CAIRGAGPYEQYF.

The chain combines TRBV5-6 with TRBJ1-6; D is uncertain. Per germline, CDR1 SGHDT and CDR2 YYEEEE. V shed 4 bases and J shed 5 bases, with 13 bases lying between them. The CDR3 contains 15 residues. The CDR3 spells CASSIIERNNSPLHF. The CDR3 coding sequence is TGTGCCAGCAGCATAATAGAGAGGAATAATTCACCCCTCCACTTT.

The rearrangement links TRBV6-5 to TRBJ1-2; no definite D call. Trimming left V 4 bases short and J 4 bases short, with 13 bases between. Germline lookup yields CDR1 MNHEY and CDR2 SVGAGI. The CDR3 has 14 amino acids. The CDR3 here is CASSSTGPLYGYTF. The CDR3 coding sequence is TGTGCCAGCAGTTCGACTGGACCCCTCTATGGCTACACCTTC.

This clonotype showed up many times. This chain links TRBV7-9 with TRBJ2-2; no firm D call. V shed 6 bases and J shed 4 bases, with 3 bases lying between them. Germline CDR1 SEHNR, CDR2 FQNEAQ (reference sequence). This CDR3 is 11 amino acids long. The DNA of the CDR3 is TGTGCCAGCAGGCCCACCGGGGAGCTGTTTTTT. This gives the protein CASRPTGELFF.

In this sample, this clonotype turned up many times. The chain links TRBV2 to TRBJ1-1; D is perhaps TRBD1 (6 bases). Between the trimmed V and J ends, which lost 4 bases and 5 bases, there was a span of 11 bases. Germline CDR1 and CDR2: SNHLY and FYNNEI. CDR3 size: 13 residues. The DNA of the CDR3 is TGTGCCAGCAGTGGTGGGGGCTGGACTGAAGCTTTCTTT. Translation gives CASSGGGWTEAFF.

V and J are TRBV6-1 and TRBJ2-5; D unresolved. The CDR3 covers 14 residues. With 4 bases removed from V and 4 bases from J, the gap between germline ends came to 13 bases. Germline V gives CDR1 MNHNS, CDR2 SASEGT. The CDR3 bases are TGTGCCAGCAGTGGGGAAGGGCAACGAGAGACCCAGTACTTC. Translating gives CASSGEGQRETQYF.

The chain recombines TRBV29-1 with TRBJ1-1; D is perhaps TRBD1 (5 bases). The CDR3 length is 14 residues. The germline V and J ends were trimmed by 5 bases and 1 base, with 14 bases remaining between them. Germline values: CDR1 SQVTM, CDR2 ANQGSEA. CDR3 residues: CSVRSGVRNTEAFF. CDR3 DNA: TGCAGCGTTCGATCGGGGGTACGGAACACTGAAGCTTTCTTT.

This clonotype has a handful of counts. Since a much larger clone is just one base distant, this may be a read error. This rearrangement joins TRBV7-9 to TRBJ2-2; D unresolved. The V gene lost 2 bases and the J gene lost 4 bases, with 5 bases spanning the gap. Germline V lookup: CDR1 SEHNR, CDR2 FQNEAQ (reference sequence). CDR3 length equals 13 residues. The chain's CDR3 is CASSLRTTGELFF. CDR3 DNA sequence: TGTGCCAGCAGCTTAAGGACCACCGGGGAGCTGTTTTTT.

A single count supports this clonotype. The chain carries TRBV7-2 and TRBJ2-6; 7 nucleotides match TRBD1. Trimming took 5 bases from V and 8 from J; bases not matched to a gene: 6. This CDR3 spans 14 amino acids. Germline V gene data show CDR1 as SGHTA and CDR2 as FQGNSA. The CDR3 bases are TGTGCCAGCAGCGCGACAGGGAACACCAACGTCCTGACTTTC. It translates to CASSATGNTNVLTF.

The chain is built from TRBV5-4 and TRBJ2-2, with D maybe TRBD2 (5 bases). Germline lookup yields CDR1 SGHNT and CDR2 YYREEE (reference sequence). Trimming took 3 bases from V and 6 from J, leaving 18 bases between them. The CDR3 consists of 16 residues. CDR3 DNA: TGTGCCAGCAGCTCGGTGGTGGCTGCGGAGGCCGGGGAGCTGTTTTTT. This gives the protein CASSSVVAAEAGELFF. The full variable domain, completed using reference TRBV5-4 and TRBJ2-2, is ETGVTQSPTHLIKTRGQQVTLRCSSQSGHNTVSWYQQALGQGPQFIFQYYREEENGRGNFPPRFSGLQFPNYSSELNVNALELDDSALYLCASSSVVAAEAGELFFGEGSRLTVL.

This clonotype has more than one count but fewer than ten. V and J are TRBV12-3 or TRBV12-4 and TRBJ2-7, with D maybe TRBD1 (5 bases). The CDR3 length is 14 residues. The V end was cut by 2 bases, the J end by 4 bases, with 12 bases between. The CDR3 here is CASSLQGTRYEQYF. DNA for the CDR3: TGTGCCAGCAGTTTACAGGGAACGAGGTACGAGCAGTACTTC.

In its sample, this clonotype was seen a few times. The rearrangement links TRBV7-8 to TRBJ1-5; D is undetermined. V dropped 5 bases and J dropped 2 bases, with 16 bases sitting between them. The CDR3 length is 16 residues. Germline-derived CDR1 and CDR2 are SGHVS and FQNEAQ. The chain's CDR3 is CASSPSLEGGNQPQHF. For the CDR3, the DNA is TGTGCCAGCAGCCCCTCCCTAGAAGGCGGCAATCAGCCCCAGCATTTT.

Of note for this clonotype: A read error may produce the germline difference seen at one junction end. V is TRBV10-3 and J is TRBJ1-5; TRBD1 is a possible D gene (5 bases). Germline V gene sequence: CDR1 ENHRY, CDR2 SYGVKD. The CDR3 spans 14 residues. The CDR3 reads CAIRDGTVNQSQHF. CDR3 nucleotide sequence: TGTGCCATCCGGGACGGCACAGTCAATCAGTCCCAGCATTTT.

This clonotype was recorded many times. This chain uses TRBV29-1 with TRBJ2-7, with D possibly being TRBD2 (5 bases). The CDR3 is made up of 14 amino acids. Trimming removed 4 bases at V and 1 base at J, with 14 bases between. From germline, CDR1 is SQVTM and CDR2 ANQGSEA. CDR3 nucleotide sequence: TGCAGCGTTGTGTCCACAACGGGATCCTACGAGCAGTACTTC. This codes for CSVVSTTGSYEQYF.

V is TRBV24-1 and J is TRBJ1-5; D is unresolved. Germline-derived CDR1 and CDR2 are KGHDR and SFDVKD. V was shortened by 9 bases and J by 7 bases, with 9 bases between the two germline ends. The CDR3 spans 11 residues. CDR3 sequence (DNA): TGTGCCACCGGGAGCCCGCAGCCCCAGCATTTT. Encoded protein: CATGSPQPQHF.

In its sample, this clonotype was seen many times. The rearrangement joins TRBV5-5 to TRBJ2-7; D possibly matches TRBD1 or TRBD2 (5 bases each). The CDR3 extends over 13 amino acids. The germline gives CDR1 SGHKS, CDR2 YYEKEE (reference sequence). V lost 5 bases to trimming and J lost 2 bases, with 11 bases between them. The CDR3 is CASSFVGAYEQYF. For the CDR3, the DNA is TGTGCCAGCAGTTTCGTGGGGGCCTACGAGCAGTACTTC.

There are a few counts of this clonotype. The chain links TRBV20-1 to TRBJ1-4; 9 bases match TRBD1. The CDR3 sequence is 15 residues long. In germline, CDR1 is DFQATT, CDR2 SNEGSKA (reference sequence). Trimming took 0 bases from V and 5 from J; bases not matched to a gene: 4. Here the CDR3 reads CSARDLQGANEKLFF. The CDR3 DNA follows: TGCAGTGCTAGAGACTTACAGGGGGCGAATGAAAAACTGTTTTTT.

This chain joins TRBV29-1 and TRBJ2-6, with D maybe TRBD2 (5 bases). The ends were cut back, 7 bases at V and 8 bases at J, with 18 bases in the middle. The length of the CDR3 is 14 residues. Germline CDR1 and CDR2: SQVTM and ANQGSEA. The CDR3 nucleotides read TGCAGCGCCACACTAGACCCCGGGTCCAACGTCCTGACTTTC. Residues: CSATLDPGSNVLTF.

This chain connects TRBV7-9 to TRBJ1-5; D call uncertain. The CDR3 is 15 amino acids. CDR1 is SEHNR, CDR2 FQNEAQ, per germline (reference sequence). V was shortened by 6 bases and J by 3 bases, with 15 bases between the two germline ends. The CDR3 DNA reads as TGTGCCAGCAGTTTCTCCGGGAGCCCCAATCAGCCCCAGCATTTT. This codes for CASSFSGSPNQPQHF.

This sequence joins TRBV6-1 and TRBJ1-3; D remains ambiguous. Per germline, CDR1 MNHNS and CDR2 SASEGT. The CDR3 totals 12 residues. V was clipped by 6 bases and J by 4 bases, with 7 bases between them. The CDR3 bases are TGTGCCAGCAGGACCGAAGGAAACACCATATATTTT. It yields the protein CASRTEGNTIYF.

This clonotype has just a few counts. The chain joins TRBV7-2 to TRBJ2-2; the D gene is possibly TRBD2 (6 bases). Trimming cost V 3 bases and J 6 bases, with 14 bases left between them. This CDR3 has 15 residues. CDR1 and CDR2 (germline): SGHTA, FQGNSA. The CDR3 DNA reads as TGTGCCAGCAGCTTCCAGGCGGGGCTCGCCGGGGAGCTGTTTTTT. Protein: CASSFQAGLAGELFF. Together with reference TRBV7-2 and TRBJ2-2, the CDR3 gives the full variable domain: GAGVSQSPSNKVTEKGKDVELRCDPISGHTALYWYRQSLGQGLEFLIYFQGNSAPDKSGLPSDRFSAERTGGSVSTLTIQRTQQEDSAVYLCASSFQAGLAGELFFGEGSRLTVL.

The table lists this clonotype with a few counts. The DNA of the CDR3 is TGCAGTGCGATTCGGGGGGGGTATGCTGAAGCTTTCTTT. This gives the protein CSAIRGGYAEAFF. V gene TRBV20-1 combines with J gene TRBJ1-1; perhaps TRBD1 as D (5 bases). The V gene's germline CDR1 is DFQATT and CDR2 SNEGSKA (reference sequence). The CDR3 is made up of 13 amino acids. V was cut by 6 bases and J by 6 bases, with 17 bases left in between.

V usage is TRBV24-1 and J usage is TRBJ1-1; D might be TRBD1 (6 bases). The CDR3 consists of 10 residues. Trimming pared 11 bases from V and 8 bases from J, leaving 11 bases between. Germline assignment: CDR1 KGHDR and CDR2 SFDVKD. CDR3 amino acids: CAIRGGEAFF. CDR3 coding DNA: TGTGCCATCAGGGGAGGAGAAGCTTTCTTT.

The rearrangement joins TRBV6-1 to TRBJ1-2; no clear D gene. Between the trimmed V and J ends, which lost 6 bases and 1 base, there was a span of 12 bases. Per germline, CDR1 MNHNS and CDR2 SASEGT. The CDR3 has 14 residues. CDR3: CASSQARINYGYTF. The CDR3 DNA sequence: TGTGCCAGCAGCCAAGCTAGGATTAACTATGGCTACACCTTC.

This clonotype was recorded many times. This chain uses TRBV10-2 with TRBJ2-2; 8 bases match TRBD2. The length of the CDR3 is 15 residues. The V gene end was trimmed by 2 bases and the J gene end by 7 bases; junction bases not matched to a gene: 6. Germline V lookup: CDR1 WSHSY, CDR2 SAAADI. The CDR3 DNA reads TGCGCCAGCAGTGAGCCGGGACTAGTAATCGGGGAGCTGTTTTTT. The encoded protein is CASSEPGLVIGELFF.

In this sample, this clonotype turned up once. The chain links TRBV15 to TRBJ2-5; no clear D gene. The germline V and J ends were trimmed by 3 bases and 9 bases, with 11 bases remaining between them. This CDR3 has 12 residues. Germline CDR1 reads LNHNV; CDR2 reads YYDKDF (reference sequence). This chain's CDR3 is CATSRADQPQYF. The CDR3, as DNA: TGTGCCACCAGCAGGGCGGATCAGCCCCAGTACTTC.

This clonotype was detected a few times. The chain carries TRBV4-1 and TRBJ2-7, with D possibly matching TRBD1 (5 bases). The CDR3 loop spans 14 amino acids. CDR1 and CDR2 from the germline V gene are MGHRA and YSYEKL. Between the trimmed V and J ends, which lost 2 bases and 1 base, there was a span of 9 bases. The CDR3 region has the DNA TGCGCCAGCAGCCAACCGAGACAGTCCTACGAGCAGTACTTC. Translated, it gives CASSQPRQSYEQYF.